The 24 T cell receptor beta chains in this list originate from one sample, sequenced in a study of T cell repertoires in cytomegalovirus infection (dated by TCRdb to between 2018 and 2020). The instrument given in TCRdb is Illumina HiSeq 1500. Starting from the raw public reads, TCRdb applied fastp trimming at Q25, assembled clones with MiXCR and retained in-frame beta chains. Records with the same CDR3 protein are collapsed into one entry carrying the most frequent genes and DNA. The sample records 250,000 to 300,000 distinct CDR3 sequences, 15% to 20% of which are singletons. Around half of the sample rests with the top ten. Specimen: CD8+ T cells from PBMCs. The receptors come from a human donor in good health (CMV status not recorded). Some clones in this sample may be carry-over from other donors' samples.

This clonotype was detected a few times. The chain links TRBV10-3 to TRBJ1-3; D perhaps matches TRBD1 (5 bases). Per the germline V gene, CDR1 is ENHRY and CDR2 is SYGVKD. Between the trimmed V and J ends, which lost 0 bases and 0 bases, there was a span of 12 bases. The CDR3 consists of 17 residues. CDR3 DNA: TGTGCCATCAGTGAGTCGGAGGGACTGTTCTCTGGAAACACCATATATTTT. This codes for CAISESEGLFSGNTIYF.

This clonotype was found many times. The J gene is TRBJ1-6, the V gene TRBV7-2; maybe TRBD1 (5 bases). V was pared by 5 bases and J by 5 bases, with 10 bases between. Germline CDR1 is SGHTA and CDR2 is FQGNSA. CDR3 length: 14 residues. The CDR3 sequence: CASSRGHDNSPLHF. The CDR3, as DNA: TGTGCCAGCAGCCGAGGACACGATAATTCACCCCTCCACTTT.

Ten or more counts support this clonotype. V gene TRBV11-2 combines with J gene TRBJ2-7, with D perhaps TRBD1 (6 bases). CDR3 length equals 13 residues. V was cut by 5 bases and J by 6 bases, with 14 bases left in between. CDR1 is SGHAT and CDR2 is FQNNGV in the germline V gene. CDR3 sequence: CASSRPTGTEQYF. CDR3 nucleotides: TGTGCCAGCAGCCGCCCTACAGGGACCGAGCAGTACTTC.

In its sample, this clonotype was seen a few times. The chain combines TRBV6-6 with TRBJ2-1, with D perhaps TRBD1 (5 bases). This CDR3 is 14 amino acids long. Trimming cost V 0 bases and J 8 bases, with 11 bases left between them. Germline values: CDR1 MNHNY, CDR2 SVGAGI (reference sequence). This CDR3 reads CASSYSGPVDEQFF. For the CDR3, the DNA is TGTGCCAGCAGTTACTCGGGGCCGGTTGATGAGCAGTTCTTC.

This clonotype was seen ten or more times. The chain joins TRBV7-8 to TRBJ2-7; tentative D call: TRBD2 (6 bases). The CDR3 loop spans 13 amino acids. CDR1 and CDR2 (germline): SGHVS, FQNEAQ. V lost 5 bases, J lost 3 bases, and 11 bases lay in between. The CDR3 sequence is CASSEGLYYEQYF. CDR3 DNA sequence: TGTGCCAGCAGCGAGGGACTGTACTACGAGCAGTACTTC.

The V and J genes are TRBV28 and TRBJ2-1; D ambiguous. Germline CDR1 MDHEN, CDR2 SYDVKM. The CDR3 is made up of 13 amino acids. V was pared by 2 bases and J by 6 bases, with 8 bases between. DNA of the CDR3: TGTGCCAGCAGTTTAGGCCAGCCCAATGAGCAGTTCTTC. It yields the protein CASSLGQPNEQFF.

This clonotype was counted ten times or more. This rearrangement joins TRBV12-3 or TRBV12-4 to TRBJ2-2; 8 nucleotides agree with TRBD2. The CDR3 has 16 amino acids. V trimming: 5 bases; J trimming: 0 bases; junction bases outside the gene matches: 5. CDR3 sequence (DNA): TGTGCCAGCAGTCCAACTAGCGGATCGAACACCGGGGAGCTGTTTTTT. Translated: CASSPTSGSNTGELFF.

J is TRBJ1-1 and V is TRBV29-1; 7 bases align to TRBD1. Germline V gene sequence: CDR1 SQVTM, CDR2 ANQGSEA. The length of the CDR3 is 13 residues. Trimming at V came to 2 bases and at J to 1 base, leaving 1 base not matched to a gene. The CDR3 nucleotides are TGCAGCGTTGAAACAGGGGAGAACACTGAAGCTTTCTTT. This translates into CSVETGENTEAFF.

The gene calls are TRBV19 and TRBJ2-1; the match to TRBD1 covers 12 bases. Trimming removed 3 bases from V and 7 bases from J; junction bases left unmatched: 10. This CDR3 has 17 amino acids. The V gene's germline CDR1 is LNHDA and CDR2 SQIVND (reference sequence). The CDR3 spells CASSIGGGDRGPNEQFF. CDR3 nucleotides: TGTGCCAGTAGTATCGGTGGTGGGGACAGGGGGCCGAATGAGCAGTTCTTC.

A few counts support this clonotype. The CDR3 coding sequence is TGTGCCAGCAGGACCGACAGGCCCTATAATTCACCCCTCCACTTT. Translating gives CASRTDRPYNSPLHF. The chain joins TRBV6-2 or TRBV6-3 to TRBJ1-6, with D possibly matching TRBD1 (6 bases). V dropped 6 bases and J dropped 2 bases, with 11 bases sitting between them. CDR1 is MNHEY and CDR2 is SVGEGT in the germline V gene. The CDR3 consists of 15 residues.

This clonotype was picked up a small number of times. CDR3 region: CASSEVSFNEKLFF. The CDR3, as DNA: TGTGCCAGCAGTGAGGTCAGCTTTAATGAAAAACTGTTTTTT. V gene TRBV25-1 combines with J gene TRBJ1-4; D gene uncertain. Trimming cost V 3 bases and J 4 bases, with 9 bases left between them. Germline CDR1 MGHDK, CDR2 SYGVNS. This CDR3 spans 14 amino acids.

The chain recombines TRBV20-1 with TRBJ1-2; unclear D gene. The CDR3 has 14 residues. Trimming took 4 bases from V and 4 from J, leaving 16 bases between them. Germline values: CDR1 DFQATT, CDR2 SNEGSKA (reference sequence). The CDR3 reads CSATPDSPIYGYTF. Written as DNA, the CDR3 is TGCAGTGCTACCCCCGATAGTCCCATCTATGGCTACACCTTC.

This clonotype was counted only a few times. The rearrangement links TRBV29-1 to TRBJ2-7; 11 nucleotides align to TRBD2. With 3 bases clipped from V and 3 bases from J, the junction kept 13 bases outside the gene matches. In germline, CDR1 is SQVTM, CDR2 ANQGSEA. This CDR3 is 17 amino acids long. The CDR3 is CSVEDPLAGGPVYEQYF. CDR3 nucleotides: TGCAGCGTTGAGGATCCGCTAGCGGGGGGCCCAGTCTACGAGCAGTACTTC.

CDR3 region: CASSGVGGNEQFF. The CDR3 DNA follows: TGTGCCAGCAGTGGGGTGGGAGGAAATGAGCAGTTCTTC. This chain uses TRBV25-1 with TRBJ2-1; D may be TRBD2 (6 bases). The CDR3 runs 13 residues. The germline V and J ends were trimmed by 4 bases and 7 bases, with 11 bases remaining between them. Germline V lookup: CDR1 MGHDK, CDR2 SYGVNS.

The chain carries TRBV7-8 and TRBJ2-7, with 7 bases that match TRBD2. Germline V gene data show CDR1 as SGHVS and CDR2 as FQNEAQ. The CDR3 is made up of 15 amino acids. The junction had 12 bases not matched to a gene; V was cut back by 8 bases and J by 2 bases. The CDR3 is CASSLGAGVTYEQYF. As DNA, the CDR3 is TGTGCCAGCTCCTTAGGGGCGGGGGTGACCTACGAGCAGTACTTC.

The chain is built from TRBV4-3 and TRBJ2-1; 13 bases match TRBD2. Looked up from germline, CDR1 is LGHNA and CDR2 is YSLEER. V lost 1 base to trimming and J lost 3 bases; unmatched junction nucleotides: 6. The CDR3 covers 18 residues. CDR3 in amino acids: CASSQGGTSGEYYNEQFF. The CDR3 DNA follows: TGCGCCAGCAGCCAAGGTGGGACTAGCGGGGAATACTACAATGAGCAGTTCTTC.

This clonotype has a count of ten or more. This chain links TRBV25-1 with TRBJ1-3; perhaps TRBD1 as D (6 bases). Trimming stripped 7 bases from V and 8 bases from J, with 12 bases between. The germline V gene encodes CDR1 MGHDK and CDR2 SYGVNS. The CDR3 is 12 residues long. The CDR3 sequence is CASTEGGHTIYF. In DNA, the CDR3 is TGTGCCAGCACCGAAGGGGGTCACACCATATATTTT.

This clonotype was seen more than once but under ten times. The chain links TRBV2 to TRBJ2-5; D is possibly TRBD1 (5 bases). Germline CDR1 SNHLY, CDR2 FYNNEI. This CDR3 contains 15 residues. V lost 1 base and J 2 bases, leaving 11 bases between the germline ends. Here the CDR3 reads CASSEVGRGQETQYF. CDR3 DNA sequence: TGTGCCAGCAGTGAAGTCGGTAGGGGACAAGAGACCCAGTACTTC.

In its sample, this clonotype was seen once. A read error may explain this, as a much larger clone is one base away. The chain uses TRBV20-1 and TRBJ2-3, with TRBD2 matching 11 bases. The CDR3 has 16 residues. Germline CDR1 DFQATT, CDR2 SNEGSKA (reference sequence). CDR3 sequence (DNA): TGCAGTGCTAGTACCCCGACTAGCGGGGCTACAGATATGCAGTATTTT. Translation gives CSASTPTSGATDMQYF.

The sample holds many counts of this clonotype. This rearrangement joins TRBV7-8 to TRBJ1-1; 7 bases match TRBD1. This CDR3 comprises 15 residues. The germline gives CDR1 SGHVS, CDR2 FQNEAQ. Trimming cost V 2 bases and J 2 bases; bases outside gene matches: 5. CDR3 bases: TGTGCCAGCAGCTTATATAGGACAGGTAACACTGAAGCTTTCTTT. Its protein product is CASSLYRTGNTEAFF.

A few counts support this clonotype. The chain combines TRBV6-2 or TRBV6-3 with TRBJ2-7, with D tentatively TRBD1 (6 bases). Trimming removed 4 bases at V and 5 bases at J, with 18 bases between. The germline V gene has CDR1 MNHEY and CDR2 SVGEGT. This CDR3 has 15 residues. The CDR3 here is CASSLGHFPFDEQYF. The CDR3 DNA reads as TGTGCCAGCAGTTTGGGACATTTCCCCTTCGACGAGCAGTACTTC.

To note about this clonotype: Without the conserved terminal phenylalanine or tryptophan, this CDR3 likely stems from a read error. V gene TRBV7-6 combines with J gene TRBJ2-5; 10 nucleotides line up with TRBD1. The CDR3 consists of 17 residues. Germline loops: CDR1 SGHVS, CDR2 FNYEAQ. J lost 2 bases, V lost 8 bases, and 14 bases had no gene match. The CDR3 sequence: CASFGTGAWSGQETQYI. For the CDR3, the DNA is TGTGCCAGCTTCGGGACAGGGGCCTGGAGTGGTCAAGAGACCCAGTACATC.

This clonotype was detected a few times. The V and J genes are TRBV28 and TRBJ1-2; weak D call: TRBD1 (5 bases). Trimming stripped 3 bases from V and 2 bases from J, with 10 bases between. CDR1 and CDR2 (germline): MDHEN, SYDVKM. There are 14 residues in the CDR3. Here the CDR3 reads CASSFTRENYGYTF. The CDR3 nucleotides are TGTGCCAGCAGTTTCACCAGGGAAAACTATGGCTACACCTTC.

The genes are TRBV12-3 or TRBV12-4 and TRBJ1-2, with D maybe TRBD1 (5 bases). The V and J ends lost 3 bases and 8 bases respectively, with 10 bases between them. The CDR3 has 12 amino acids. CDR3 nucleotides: TGTGCCAGCAGTTTTTCCGCAGGGGGCTACACCTTC. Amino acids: CASSFSAGGYTF.